These 22 T cell receptor beta chains originate from one sample sequenced in a study of blood T cell repertoires in COVID-19. Clones were read by immunoSEQ multiplex PCR, and TCRdb kept only the in-frame ones, dropping some. The profile shows roughly 200,000 clones, about 90% of them singletons. The specimen was PBMCs or T cells enriched from blood (not recorded which). The receptors originated from a woman aged 45-60 years in a cohort exposed to, infected with or recovered from COVID-19 (not recorded which).

CDR3 in DNA: TGTGCCAGCAGCTTAGATAGAAACACCGGGGAGCTGTTTTTT. This sequence encodes CASSLDRNTGELFF. V is TRBV11-3 and J is TRBJ2-2, with D hard to call. The V gene's germline CDR1 is SGHNT and CDR2 YENEEA. V gave up 0 bases and J gave up 2 bases, with 4 bases separating them. The CDR3 spans 14 residues.

V and J are TRBV18 and TRBJ2-1; D is perhaps TRBD2 (6 bases). The length of the CDR3 is 16 residues. Germline CDR1 KGHSH, CDR2 LQKENI. V dropped 0 bases and J dropped 3 bases, with 12 bases sitting between them. CDR3 coding DNA: TGTGCCAGCTCACCACCTGGCGGGGTTCGCTACAATGAGCAGTTCTTC. The encoded protein is CASSPPGGVRYNEQFF.

This chain connects TRBV28 to TRBJ1-1; D remains ambiguous. The CDR3 sequence is 13 residues long. Germline V gene sequence: CDR1 MDHEN, CDR2 SYDVKM. Trimming removed 7 bases at V and 3 bases at J, with 12 bases between. DNA of the CDR3: TGTGCCAGCAATACCGTATCGGACACTGAAGCTTTCTTT. As protein: CASNTVSDTEAFF.

This chain connects TRBV28 to TRBJ1-1, with 7 bases aligning to TRBD1. V shed 4 bases and J 0 bases; nucleotides not matched to a gene: 5. CDR3 length: 15 amino acids. Per the germline V gene, CDR1 is MDHEN and CDR2 is SYDVKM. The CDR3 is CASSSPGQLNTEAFF. The CDR3 DNA reads TGTGCCAGCAGTTCACCGGGACAGTTGAACACTGAAGCTTTCTTT.

The V and J genes are TRBV7-2 and TRBJ1-5; TRBD1 matches 7 bases. The length of the CDR3 is 15 residues. Germline CDR1 reads SGHTA; CDR2 reads FQGNSA. The J segment lost 7 bases and the V segment lost 5 bases, leaving 11 bases of the junction unmatched. The CDR3: CASSLDRAVAQPQHF. CDR3 in DNA: TGTGCCAGCAGCCTTGACAGGGCGGTTGCCCAGCCCCAGCATTTT.

The chain recombines TRBV5-8 with TRBJ2-3, with 12 nucleotides matching TRBD1. The CDR3 runs 15 residues. Germline CDR1 and CDR2: SGHTS and YDEGEE. The V gene end was trimmed by 3 bases and the J gene end by 4 bases; junction bases not matched to a gene: 3. The CDR3 nucleotides are TGTGCCAGCAGCTGGGGACAGGGGGCCCCAGATACGCAGTATTTT. Its translation is CASSWGQGAPDTQYF.

CDR3 amino acids: CASSFRTEAFF. The CDR3 DNA reads TGTGCCAGCAGCTTCCGCACTGAAGCTTTCTTT. The chain has TRBV7-8 and TRBJ1-1, with D uncertain. The V gene lost 3 bases and the J gene lost 4 bases, with 3 bases spanning the gap. The CDR3 is made up of 11 amino acids. In germline, CDR1 is SGHVS, CDR2 FQNEAQ.

This rearrangement joins TRBV5-1 to TRBJ2-1; 8 bases are a match to TRBD2. The CDR3 spans 15 residues. V shed 4 bases, J shed 6 bases, and the junction held 9 bases outside the gene matches. CDR1 SGHRS and CDR2 YFSETQ come from the germline V gene. This CDR3 is CASSQDIAGLNEQFF. For the CDR3, the DNA is TGCGCCAGCAGCCAGGATATAGCGGGGCTCAATGAGCAGTTCTTC.

This chain uses TRBV18 with TRBJ1-4; 7 nucleotides line up with TRBD1. The CDR3 contains 14 residues. The V segment lost 5 bases and the J segment 4 bases; nucleotides outside the gene matches: 4. Per the germline V gene, CDR1 is KGHSH and CDR2 is LQKENI. The CDR3 coding sequence is TGTGCCAGCTCATTCTCAGGGGGTAATGAAAAACTGTTTTTT. This encodes CASSFSGGNEKLFF.

This chain joins TRBV4-3 and TRBJ1-2, with a possible D match to TRBD1 (6 bases). The ends were cut back, 3 bases at V and 2 bases at J, with 10 bases in the middle. This CDR3 contains 14 residues. CDR1 is LGHNA and CDR2 is YSLEER in the germline V gene. DNA for the CDR3: TGCGCCAGCAGCCACGGACAGTCAAACTATGGCTACACCTTC. It encodes CASSHGQSNYGYTF.

CDR3: CASSRRQDPGGYTF. CDR3 nucleotide sequence: TGTGCCAGCAGCCGAAGACAGGACCCAGGTGGCTACACCTTC. The V and J genes are TRBV27 and TRBJ1-2, with a possible D match to TRBD1 (6 bases). The CDR3 is made up of 14 amino acids. The V and J ends lost 6 bases and 7 bases respectively, with 18 bases between them. Germline-derived CDR1 and CDR2 are MNHEY and SMNVEV (reference sequence).

The V and J genes are TRBV6-4 and TRBJ1-1, with 7 positions matching TRBD1. The CDR3 spans 15 residues. J gave up 3 bases and V 6 bases, and 10 bases lay outside the gene matches. From germline, CDR1 is MRHNA and CDR2 SNTAGT. The CDR3 is CASSPTNRGHTEAFF. In DNA form, the CDR3 reads TGTGCCAGCAGCCCTACAAACAGGGGACACACTGAAGCTTTCTTT.

J is TRBJ2-7 and V is TRBV5-4; 9 bases line up with TRBD2. The CDR3 is made up of 15 amino acids. Germline trimming cut 4 bases from V and 0 bases from J; bases unmatched to any gene: 5. Germline V gene sequence: CDR1 SGHNT, CDR2 YYREEE (reference sequence). The CDR3 nucleotides read TGTGCCAGCAGCATATCAGCGGGGGGCTCCTACGAGCAGTACTTC. This translates into CASSISAGGSYEQYF.

The chain employs TRBV24-1 and TRBJ2-3, with a tentative D call TRBD1 (6 bases). This CDR3 region has 13 residues. Germline V gene data show CDR1 as KGHDR and CDR2 as SFDVKD. V was cut by 4 bases and J by 3 bases, with 7 bases left in between. The CDR3 here is CATSDGQTDTQYF. In nucleotides, the CDR3 is TGTGCCACCAGTGACGGACAGACAGATACGCAGTATTTT.

This clone appeared once. The chain has TRBV27 and TRBJ2-1; the D gene is possibly TRBD1 (6 bases). The CDR3 length is 19 residues. From germline, CDR1 is MNHEY and CDR2 SMNVEV (reference sequence). V was trimmed by 3 bases and J by 7 bases, leaving 28 bases between them. This CDR3 reads CASSFGQGFHNTWGNEQFF. CDR3 sequence (DNA): TGTGCCAGCAGTTTTGGGCAGGGGTTTCACAATACCTGGGGGAATGAGCAGTTCTTC.

The gene calls are TRBV4-3 and TRBJ1-6, with D maybe TRBD1 (5 bases). With 1 base removed from V and 4 bases from J, the gap between germline ends came to 5 bases. The CDR3 is made up of 14 amino acids. The germline gives CDR1 LGHNA, CDR2 YSLEER. The CDR3 coding sequence is TGCGCCAGCAGCCAAGGACAGTATAATTCACCCCTCCACTTT. It encodes CASSQGQYNSPLHF.

As for this clone: The identical CDR3 is also encoded by other nucleotide sequences in the sample. This rearrangement joins TRBV30 to TRBJ1-3; 7 bases are a match to TRBD1. Germline lookup yields CDR1 GTSNPN and CDR2 SVGIG (reference sequence). The CDR3 length is 14 residues. V trimming: 2 bases; J trimming: 1 base; junction bases outside the gene matches: 2. In DNA form, the CDR3 reads TGTGCCTGGAGTCAGACAGGGTCTGGAAACACCATATATTTT. The encoded protein is CAWSQTGSGNTIYF.

The rearrangement uses TRBV4-3 and TRBJ1-2, with D possibly TRBD1 on 5 matching bases. The V gene's germline CDR1 is LGHNA and CDR2 YSLEER. The CDR3 is 14 amino acids. With 0 bases removed from V and 10 bases from J, the gap between germline ends came to 15 bases. The CDR3 is CASSQDPGRLVYTF. CDR3 nucleotides: TGCGCCAGCAGCCAAGATCCAGGGCGGTTAGTCTACACCTTC.

The rearrangement links TRBV14 to TRBJ2-1; possible D gene TRBD2, 6 bases. The CDR3 totals 15 residues. The germline gives CDR1 SGHDN, CDR2 FVKESK. Deletions cut 1 base from V and 9 bases from J, with 16 bases between. The CDR3 sequence: CASSQGQRRDSEQFF. DNA of the CDR3: TGTGCCAGCAGCCAAGGCCAGAGAAGGGACTCTGAGCAGTTCTTC.

The rearrangement links TRBV11-2 to TRBJ1-2, with 7 bases lining up with TRBD1. The V segment lost 3 bases and the J segment 5 bases; nucleotides outside the gene matches: 12. This CDR3 contains 16 residues. CDR1 is SGHAT, CDR2 FQNNGV, per germline. The CDR3 region has the DNA TGTGCCAGCAGCTTTGGGGGACAGAGGACGGGGTATGGCTACACCTTC. Amino acids: CASSFGGQRTGYGYTF.

The chain's CDR3 is CASSQGGIGANVLTF. In nucleotides, the CDR3 is TGCGCCAGCAGCCAGGGGGGTATAGGGGCCAACGTCCTGACTTTC. The gene calls are TRBV4-1 and TRBJ2-6, with D perhaps TRBD2 (6 bases). The ends were cut back, 3 bases at V and 4 bases at J, with 10 bases in the middle. This CDR3 comprises 15 residues. Per germline, CDR1 MGHRA and CDR2 YSYEKL.

This chain connects TRBV28 to TRBJ2-7; the match to TRBD2 covers 8 bases. The CDR3 consists of 18 residues. CDR1 and CDR2 (germline): MDHEN, SYDVKM. J was trimmed by 7 bases and V by 3 bases; bases with no gene match: 20. DNA for the CDR3: TGTGCCAGCAGTTTGAGAAAGGACAGCGGGGGTGGGATGAGTGAGCAGTACTTC. This sequence encodes CASSLRKDSGGGMSEQYF.